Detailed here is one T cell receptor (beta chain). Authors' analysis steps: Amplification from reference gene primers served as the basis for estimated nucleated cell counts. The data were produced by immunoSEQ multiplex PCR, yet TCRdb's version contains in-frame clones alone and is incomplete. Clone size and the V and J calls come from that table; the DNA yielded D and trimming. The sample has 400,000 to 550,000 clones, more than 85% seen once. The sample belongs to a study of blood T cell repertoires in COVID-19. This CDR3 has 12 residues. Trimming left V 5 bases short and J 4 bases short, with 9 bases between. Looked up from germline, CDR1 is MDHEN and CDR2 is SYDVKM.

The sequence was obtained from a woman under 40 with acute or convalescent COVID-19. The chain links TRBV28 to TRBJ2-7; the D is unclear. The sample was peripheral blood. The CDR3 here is CASSTSFYEQYF. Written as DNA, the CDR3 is TGTGCCAGCAGTACGAGCTTTTACGAGCAGTACTTC.